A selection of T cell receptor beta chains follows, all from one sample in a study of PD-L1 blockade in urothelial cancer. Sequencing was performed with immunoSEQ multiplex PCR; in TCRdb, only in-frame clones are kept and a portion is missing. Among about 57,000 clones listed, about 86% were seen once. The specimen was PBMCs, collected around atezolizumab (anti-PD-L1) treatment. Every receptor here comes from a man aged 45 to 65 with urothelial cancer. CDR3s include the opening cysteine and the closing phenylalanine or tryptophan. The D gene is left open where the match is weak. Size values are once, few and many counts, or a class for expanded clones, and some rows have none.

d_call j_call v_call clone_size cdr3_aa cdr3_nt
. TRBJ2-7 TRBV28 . CASGPGWDEQYF TGTGCCAGCGGCCCAGGGTGGGACGAGCAGTACTTC
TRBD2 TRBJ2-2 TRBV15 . CATSQRQRENTGELFF TGTGCCACCTCCCAACGACAGCGGGAGAACACCGGGGAGCTGTTTTTT
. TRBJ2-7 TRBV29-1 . CSVELSGTEQYF TGCAGCGTTGAATTATCGGGGACTGAGCAGTACTTC
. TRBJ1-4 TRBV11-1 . CASSLVPRAFNEKLFF TGTGCCAGCAGCTTAGTTCCCAGGGCCTTTAATGAAAAACTGTTTTTT
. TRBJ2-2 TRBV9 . CASSVGGGLVGELFF TGTGCCAGCAGCGTAGGAGGAGGTTTGGTTGGGGAGCTGTTTTTT
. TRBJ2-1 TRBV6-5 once CASSPLTPYNEQFF TGTGCCAGCAGTCCCCTAACCCCATACAATGAGCAGTTCTTC
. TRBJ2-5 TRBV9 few CASSIGTYGETQYF TGTGCCAGCAGCATAGGGACTTACGGGGAGACCCAGTACTTC
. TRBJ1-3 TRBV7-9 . CASSSDGSSGNTIYF TGTGCCAGCAGCTCTGACGGGAGCTCTGGAAACACCATATATTTT
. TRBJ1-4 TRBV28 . CASSPLSSDEKLFF TGTGCCAGCAGCCCTCTCTCGAGCGATGAAAAACTGTTTTTT
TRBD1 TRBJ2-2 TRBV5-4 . CASSRTGRTGELFF TGTGCCAGCTCCCGGACAGGGCGGACCGGGGAGCTGTTTTTT
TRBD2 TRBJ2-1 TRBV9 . CASRGGRTGNEQFF TGTGCCTCTCGGGGCGGGAGAACTGGGAATGAGCAGTTCTTC
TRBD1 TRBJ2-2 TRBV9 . CASSGTGDTGELFF TGTGCCAGCAGCGGAACAGGGGACACCGGGGAGCTGTTTTTT
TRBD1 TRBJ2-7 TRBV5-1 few CASSLRTDRGAEQYF TGCGCCAGCAGCTTACGTACCGACAGGGGAGCCGAGCAGTACTTC
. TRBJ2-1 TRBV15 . CATSDFAWGLGNEQFF TGTGCCACCAGCGACTTTGCGTGGGGGCTCGGCAATGAGCAGTTCTTC
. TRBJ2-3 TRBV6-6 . CASRGGSTDTQYF TGTGCCAGCAGAGGAGGGTCCACAGATACGCAGTATTTT
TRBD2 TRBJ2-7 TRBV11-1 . CASSLVPGLAESRQYF TGTGCCAGCAGCTTAGTACCCGGACTAGCGGAATCCCGGCAGTACTTC
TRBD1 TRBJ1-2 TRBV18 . CASSPDRGGYGYTF TGTGCCAGCTCACCCGACAGGGGGGGTTATGGCTACACCTTC
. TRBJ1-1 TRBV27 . CASTTFRRTAASRYTEAFF TGTGCCAGCACCACCTTCCGTAGGACAGCCGCAAGCAGGTACACTGAAGCTTTCTTT
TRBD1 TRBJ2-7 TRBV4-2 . CASSQDGGQGPYEQYF TGTGCCAGCAGCCAAGATGGGGGACAGGGTCCCTACGAGCAGTACTTC
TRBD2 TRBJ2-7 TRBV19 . CASRAGGPGEQYF TGTGCCAGTCGGGCGGGAGGGCCGGGCGAGCAGTACTTC
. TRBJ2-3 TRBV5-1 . CASSLETPPSTDTQYF TGCGCCAGCAGCTTGGAGACTCCTCCTAGCACAGATACGCAGTATTTT
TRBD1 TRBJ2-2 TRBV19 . CASTPQDRMTGELFF TGTGCCAGTACCCCCCAGGACAGGATGACCGGGGAGCTGTTTTTT
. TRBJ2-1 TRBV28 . CASKEGGVKGDNEQFF TGTGCCAGCAAGGAGGGCGGGGTGAAAGGCGACAATGAGCAGTTCTTC
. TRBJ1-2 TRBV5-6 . CASREQEDYGYTF TGTGCCAGCAGAGAGCAGGAGGACTATGGCTACACCTTC
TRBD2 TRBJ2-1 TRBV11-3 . CASSWDTSGIRNEQFF TGTGCCAGCAGCTGGGATACTAGCGGGATTCGTAATGAGCAGTTCTTC
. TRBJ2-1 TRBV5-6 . CASSDRDTGYNEQFF TGTGCCAGCAGCGACCGGGACACTGGGTACAATGAGCAGTTCTTC
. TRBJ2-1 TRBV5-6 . CASSIGGGTRFEQFF TGTGCCAGCAGCATTGGGGGGGGCACCAGATTTGAGCAGTTCTTC
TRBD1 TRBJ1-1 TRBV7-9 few CASNRGSVNTEAFF TGTGCCAGCAACAGGGGCAGCGTGAACACTGAAGCTTTCTTT
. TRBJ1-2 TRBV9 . CASSYNTGLYGYTF TGTGCCAGCAGCTACAATACAGGGCTCTATGGCTACACCTTC
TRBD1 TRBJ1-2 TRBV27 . CASARTGNGYGYTF TGTGCCAGCGCCCGGACAGGGAACGGTTATGGCTACACCTTC
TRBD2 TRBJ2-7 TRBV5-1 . CASSLEGGPGHEQYF TGCGCCAGCAGCCTGGAGGGAGGGCCCGGGCACGAGCAGTACTTC
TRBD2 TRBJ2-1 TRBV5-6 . CASGDYAYNEQFF TGTGCCAGCGGGGACTACGCCTACAATGAGCAGTTCTTC
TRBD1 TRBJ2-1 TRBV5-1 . CASSPRKYRGEVYNEQFF TGCGCCAGCAGCCCACGAAAATACAGGGGTGAAGTCTACAATGAGCAGTTCTTC